Listed below are T cell receptor beta chains from one sample, sequenced in a study of human T cells and chemical hapten exposure. TCRdb processed the RACE reads anew with MiXCR; each CDR3 protein has one entry. The sample consists of around 260,000 distinct CDR3 sequences, 7% to 10% of them appearing once. The sequencing here drew on whole blood, taken in connection with sensitization to the hapten diphenylcyclopropenone (DPC). The origin of the receptors is a woman between 40 and 50 years old with alopecia areata. Some clones in this sample may be carry-over from other donors' samples. The CDR3 runs from the conserved cysteine through the conserved F or W. A D gene is named only where the DNA matches it firmly. A clone size is listed for some rows: how often the clone was seen (once, few, many), or a class if it is expanded.

TRBV11-2,TRBJ2-7,NA,few,CASSLTANYEQYF,TGTGCCAGCAGCTTGACAGCGAACTACGAGCAGTACTTC
TRBV27,TRBJ2-7,TRBD2,few,CASSLVTGLGAWEQYF,TGTGCCAGCAGTTTAGTAACCGGACTAGGGGCCTGGGAGCAGTACTTC
TRBV20-1,TRBJ2-1,TRBD2,NA,CSARDFTSGTPYNEQFF,TGCAGTGCTAGAGATTTCACTAGCGGGACCCCCTACAATGAGCAGTTCTTC
TRBV5-6,TRBJ2-1,TRBD2,NA,CASSSLSGRALYEQFF,TGTGCCAGCAGCTCACTCAGCGGGAGGGCCCTCTATGAGCAGTTCTTC
TRBV5-6,TRBJ1-1,TRBD1,many,CASSSGGFTEAFF,TGTGCCAGCAGCTCAGGGGGTTTCACTGAAGCTTTCTTT
TRBV25-1,TRBJ2-7,TRBD1,NA,CASSGRDTGAEQYF,TGTGCCAGCAGTGGCCGAGACACAGGGGCCGAGCAGTACTTC
TRBV7-9,TRBJ1-2,NA,few,CASSPYREDLGYGYTF,TGTGCCAGCAGCCCCTACAGGGAAGATCTTGGCTATGGCTACACCTTC
TRBV7-6,TRBJ2-7,TRBD1,few,CASSLGRDRGPYEQYF,TGTGCCAGCAGCTTGGGCCGGGACAGGGGCCCCTACGAGCAGTACTTC
TRBV7-2,TRBJ2-2,NA,few,CASSLNWGGNTGELFF,TGTGCCAGCAGCTTAAATTGGGGCGGGAACACCGGGGAGCTGTTTTTT
TRBV12-3/TRBV12-4,TRBJ1-4,TRBD1,few,CASTVVGQGGEKLFF,TGTGCCAGCACCGTGGTAGGACAGGGCGGCGAAAAACTGTTTTTT
TRBV3-1,TRBJ1-2,NA,few,CASSQEGSYYGYTF,TGTGCCAGCAGCCAAGAGGGCAGTTACTATGGCTACACCTTC
TRBV7-2,TRBJ1-1,TRBD1,NA,CASSSQGASGTEAFF,TGTGCCAGCAGCTCACAGGGGGCGTCGGGCACTGAAGCTTTCTTT
TRBV11-1,TRBJ2-2,NA,few,CASSLRPMNTGELFF,TGTGCCAGCAGCCTAAGGCCGATGAACACCGGGGAGCTGTTTTTT
TRBV20-1,TRBJ2-3,TRBD2,NA,CSARGVTIAGDLLSSDTQYF,TGCAGTGCTAGAGGGGTGACTATAGCGGGAGATCTTTTAAGCTCAGATACGCAGTATTTT
TRBV7-2,TRBJ2-1,NA,many,CASSPERYRPNNEQFF,TGTGCCAGCAGCCCCGAGCGGTACAGACCTAACAATGAGCAGTTCTTC
TRBV4-3,TRBJ2-5,TRBD2,few,CASSQVGASGAAQYF,TGCGCCAGCAGCCAAGTTGGGGCGAGCGGGGCGGCCCAGTACTTC
TRBV29-1,TRBJ2-5,NA,NA,CSVSRAGREETQYF,TGCAGCGTAAGTAGGGCCGGGAGAGAAGAGACCCAGTACTTC
TRBV29-1,TRBJ1-5,TRBD1,many,CSVTGGGNQPQHF,TGCAGCGTTACAGGGGGCGGCAATCAGCCCCAGCATTTT
TRBV12-3/TRBV12-4,TRBJ1-1,NA,few,CASGQQNTEAFF,TGTGCCAGCGGGCAACAGAACACTGAAGCTTTCTTT
TRBV6-1,TRBJ2-5,NA,many,CASSESGQETQYF,TGTGCCAGCAGTGAATCGGGCCAAGAGACCCAGTACTTC
TRBV7-3,TRBJ2-5,NA,NA,CASSQTGRTETQYF,TGTGCCAGCAGCCAGACAGGGAGGACGGAGACCCAGTACTTC
TRBV6-6,TRBJ2-2,NA,NA,CASSYAWTGELFF,TGTGCCAGCAGTTACGCTTGGACCGGGGAGCTGTTTTTT
TRBV4-3,TRBJ2-7,TRBD1,few,CASSHYGDSSYEQYF,TGCGCCAGCAGCCATTACGGGGACAGCTCCTACGAGCAGTACTTC
TRBV2,TRBJ2-1,NA,NA,CASKLDRSSYNEQFF,TGTGCCAGCAAGCTCGATAGGAGCTCCTACAATGAGCAGTTCTTC
TRBV7-9,TRBJ1-5,NA,NA,CASSQGDYSNQPQHF,TGTGCCAGCAGCCAAGGAGATTATAGCAATCAGCCCCAGCATTTT
TRBV5-6,TRBJ2-1,NA,few,CASSMGQFGEQFF,TGTGCCAGCAGCATGGGACAATTCGGTGAGCAGTTCTTC
TRBV11-2,TRBJ2-2,TRBD2,NA,CASSLDRVGLAGRELFF,TGTGCCAGCAGCTTAGATCGAGTTGGGCTAGCGGGCCGGGAGCTGTTTTTT
TRBV20-1,TRBJ2-7,TRBD2,few,CSAREIGLVSYEQYF,TGCAGTGCTAGAGAAATAGGACTAGTCTCCTACGAGCAGTACTTC
TRBV27,TRBJ2-2,NA,NA,CASSFSGLVDTGELFF,TGTGCCAGCAGTTTCAGCGGTCTAGTTGACACCGGGGAGCTGTTTTTT
TRBV20-1,TRBJ2-1,NA,NA,CSAGSGGANNEQFF,TGCAGTGCCGGGAGCGGAGGAGCCAACAATGAGCAGTTCTTC
TRBV7-8,TRBJ1-4,TRBD1,NA,CASSQNQQGIPEKLFF,TGTGCCAGCAGCCAAAACCAACAGGGGATACCTGAAAAACTGTTTTTT
TRBV6-6,TRBJ2-7,TRBD2,NA,CASSQGLAGVEQYF,TGTGCCAGCAGTCAGGGACTAGCGGGAGTCGAGCAGTACTTC
TRBV6-5,TRBJ2-4,TRBD2,few,CASTSFGGDIQYF,TGTGCCAGCACCAGCTTCGGGGGGGACATTCAGTACTTC
TRBV6-2/TRBV6-3,TRBJ1-2,NA,few,CASNTNYGYTF,TGTGCCAGCAATACTAACTATGGCTACACCTTC
TRBV27,TRBJ1-6,NA,many,CASSLTGRYNSPLHF,TGTGCCAGCAGTTTAACGGGACGGTATAATTCACCCCTCCACTTT
TRBV29-1,TRBJ2-3,TRBD1,few,CSVIDRAPDTQYF,TGCAGCGTGATAGACAGGGCGCCAGATACGCAGTATTTT
TRBV7-9,TRBJ2-7,TRBD2,NA,CASSGGLAGDEQYF,TGTGCCAGCAGCGGGGGACTAGCGGGAGATGAGCAGTACTTC
TRBV7-3,TRBJ2-2,NA,NA,CASSPSRNTGELFF,TGTGCCAGCAGCCCCTCAAGGAACACCGGGGAGCTGTTTTTT
TRBV7-8,TRBJ1-4,NA,few,CASSLAMGLVREKLFF,TGTGCCAGCAGCTTAGCTATGGGGCTGGTGCGAGAAAAACTGTTTTTT
TRBV20-1,TRBJ1-5,TRBD1,many,CSASWRPGGTEPQHF,TGCAGTGCTAGTTGGCGTCCAGGGGGCACGGAGCCCCAGCATTTT
TRBV27,TRBJ1-2,NA,few,CASRPPGGYYGYTF,TGTGCCAGCAGGCCCCCTGGGGGATACTATGGCTACACCTTC
TRBV29-1,TRBJ1-4,NA,NA,CSVRQPREKLFF,TGCAGCGTTAGGCAGCCACGCGAAAAACTGTTTTTT
TRBV29-1,TRBJ1-5,TRBD1,few,CSAGTGNQPQHF,TGCAGCGCTGGGACAGGGAATCAGCCCCAGCATTTT
TRBV6-2/TRBV6-3,TRBJ2-6,NA,NA,CASTEQGANVLTF,TGTGCCAGCACCGAACAAGGGGCCAACGTCCTGACTTTC
TRBV9,TRBJ2-5,TRBD2,NA,CASSGGSPGRETQYF,TGTGCCAGCAGTGGCGGGAGCCCTGGAAGAGAGACCCAGTACTTC
TRBV9,TRBJ2-2,TRBD1,few,CASSLRTGENTGELFF,TGTGCCAGCAGCCTCAGGACAGGGGAAAACACCGGGGAGCTGTTTTTT
TRBV4-2,TRBJ1-6,NA,few,CASSQGIRDSPLHF,TGTGCCAGCAGCCAGGGAATACGGGATTCACCCCTCCACTTT
TRBV7-2,TRBJ2-5,TRBD1,few,CASSYRGRGETQYF,TGTGCCAGCAGTTACAGGGGGCGCGGAGAGACCCAGTACTTC
TRBV10-3,TRBJ1-1,NA,NA,CAIRTGEGAGAFF,TGTGCCATCAGGACGGGGGAGGGAGCTGGGGCTTTCTTT